These 25 T cell receptor beta chains share one sample of origin, sequenced in a study of blood T cell repertoires in COVID-19. TCRdb's copy holds only in-frame clones and misses some; the assay was immunoSEQ multiplex PCR. The sample has some 370,000 clones, 90% seen once. Sample: peripheral blood. The receptors originated from a man aged 18 to 29 with active or convalescent COVID-19.

The chain links TRBV19 to TRBJ1-4; a possible D gene is TRBD1 (6 bases). V lost 5 bases and J lost 0, with 13 bases in between. CDR1 and CDR2 from the germline V gene are LNHDA and SQIVND (reference sequence). CDR3 size: 16 residues. Here the CDR3 reads CASSRTGPSTNEKLFF. The CDR3 nucleotides are TGTGCCAGTAGTCGAACAGGGCCCTCAACTAATGAAAAACTGTTTTTT.

This chain links TRBV10-3 with TRBJ2-3; the match to TRBD1 covers 9 bases. The germline V gene has CDR1 ENHRY and CDR2 SYGVKD. The trim removed 8 bases at V and 4 bases at J, leaving 7 bases unmatched. CDR3 length: 14 residues. The CDR3 here is CAIGERTGADTQYF. CDR3 DNA: TGTGCCATCGGAGAGAGGACAGGGGCAGATACGCAGTATTTT.

This chain uses TRBV3-1 (or the pseudogene TRBV3-2) with TRBJ1-3; tentatively, D is TRBD1 (6 bases). The CDR3 is 14 amino acids. Per the germline V gene, CDR1 is LGHDT and CDR2 is YNNKEL (reference sequence). The V gene lost 3 bases and the J gene lost 4 bases, with 10 bases spanning the gap. The CDR3 DNA follows: TGTGCCAGCAGCCAGGAAGACAGGGGAAACACCATATATTTT. Protein: CASSQEDRGNTIYF.

The V call is TRBV11-2, the J call TRBJ1-5; no clear D gene. Germline V gene data show CDR1 as SGHAT and CDR2 as FQNNGV. The CDR3 has 16 amino acids. V was pared by 5 bases and J by 3 bases, with 17 bases between. The CDR3: CASSPKESRHNQPQHF. The CDR3 nucleotides are TGTGCCAGCAGCCCAAAGGAGTCCCGCCACAATCAGCCCCAGCATTTT.

Only a few counts were recorded for this clone. The rearrangement links TRBV27 to TRBJ1-2; perhaps TRBD1 as D (6 bases). In germline, CDR1 is MNHEY, CDR2 SMNVEV (reference sequence). The CDR3 totals 16 residues. V was trimmed by 0 bases and J by 8 bases, leaving 19 bases between them. CDR3 region: CASSLSIRLTGSGYTF. The CDR3 nucleotides read TGTGCCAGCAGTTTATCAATTCGGTTAACAGGGAGCGGCTACACCTTC.

This clone appeared a single time. One end of the junction does not line up with germline, which may come from a read error. CDR3 amino acids: CASSFDPGINF. The CDR3 DNA reads as TGTGCCAGCAGCTTTGATCCTGGCATTAACTTT. The chain has TRBV7-6 and TRBJ1-3; the D is unclear. Germline V gives CDR1 SGHVS, CDR2 FNYEAQ. CDR3 size: 11 residues.

The rearrangement links TRBV6-2 or TRBV6-3 to TRBJ2-7, with 7 bases aligning to TRBD2. This CDR3 has 13 residues. Germline CDR1 MNHEY, CDR2 SVGEGT. V shed 0 bases and J 5 bases; nucleotides not matched to a gene: 1. The CDR3 protein is CASSYSGLHEQYF. CDR3 DNA: TGTGCCAGCAGTTACTCGGGACTACACGAGCAGTACTTC.

This clone was seen a few times. The genes are TRBV4-1 and TRBJ2-1; TRBD1 matches at 8 bases. This CDR3 is 16 amino acids long. Germline V CDR1 and CDR2: MGHRA, YSYEKL. After removal of 3 bases from V and 0 bases from J, the junction contained 4 bases not matched to a gene. The CDR3 region has the DNA TGCGCCAGCAGCCAGGGACAGGCTTACTCCTACAATGAGCAGTTCTTC. Translated, it gives CASSQGQAYSYNEQFF.

This clone occurred a few times. The chain couples TRBV2 to TRBJ1-6; D is ambiguous. V lost 6 bases and J lost 16, with 16 bases in between. Germline loops: CDR1 SNHLY, CDR2 FYNNEI. The CDR3 extends over 12 amino acids. The chain's CDR3 is CASRATAGQLHF. CDR3 DNA sequence: TGTGCCAGCAGGGCGACGGCGGGCCAGCTCCACTTT. The full variable domain, its missing parts supplied by reference TRBV2 and TRBJ1-6, is EPEVTQTPSHQVTQMGQEVILRCVPISNHLYFYWYRQILGQKVEFLVSFYNNEISEKSEIFDDQFSVERPDGSNFTLKIRSTKLEDSAMYFCASRATAGQLHFGNGTRLTVT.

J is TRBJ1-4 and V is TRBV6-5; 7 bases match TRBD1. Germline CDR1 MNHEY, CDR2 SVGAGI. This CDR3 comprises 15 residues. J lost 4 bases, V lost 4 bases, and 6 bases had no gene match. Here the CDR3 reads CASSSGGWSNEKLFF. The CDR3 bases are TGTGCCAGCAGTTCAGGGGGGTGGAGTAATGAAAAACTGTTTTTT.

The chain carries TRBV4-1 and TRBJ1-1; D remains unclear. The CDR3 length is 14 residues. The V and J ends lost 0 bases and 5 bases respectively, with 10 bases between them. CDR1 and CDR2 from the germline V gene are MGHRA and YSYEKL. The CDR3 reads CASSQEMTETEAFF. CDR3 sequence (DNA): TGCGCCAGCAGCCAAGAAATGACGGAGACTGAAGCTTTCTTT.

V gene TRBV7-8 combines with J gene TRBJ1-3; tentative D call: TRBD1 (6 bases). V was pared by 4 bases and J by 1 base, with 8 bases between. The CDR3 extends over 14 amino acids. In germline, CDR1 is SGHVS, CDR2 FQNEAQ. This CDR3 reads CASSSTGSGNTIYF. Here the CDR3 DNA reads TGTGCCAGCAGCTCAACAGGGTCTGGAAACACCATATATTTT.

The sample holds a few counts of this clone. The gene calls are TRBV9 and TRBJ2-1; no firm D call. The V and J ends lost 0 bases and 7 bases respectively, with 5 bases between them. CDR3 length: 12 amino acids. Per the germline V gene, CDR1 is SGDLS and CDR2 is YYNGEE. The CDR3 DNA is TGTGCCAGCAGCGTAGCCCCAAATGAGCAGTTCTTC. Translated, it gives CASSVAPNEQFF.

This sequence joins TRBV19 and TRBJ2-2; TRBD1 is a possible D gene (5 bases). V was cut by 5 bases and J by 7 bases, with 11 bases left in between. From germline, CDR1 is LNHDA and CDR2 SQIVND (reference sequence). CDR3 length: 13 residues. As DNA, the CDR3 is TGTGCCAGTAGTCCCTCAGGGTTCGGGGAGCTGTTTTTT. Translating gives CASSPSGFGELFF.

V is TRBV2 and J is TRBJ2-2, with D tentatively TRBD2 (5 bases). Germline V gene data show CDR1 as SNHLY and CDR2 as FYNNEI. The V gene lost 0 bases and the J gene lost 4 bases, with 9 bases spanning the gap. This CDR3 comprises 15 residues. Written as DNA, the CDR3 is TGTGCCAGCAGTGAAGCGGGAGTAGTCACCGGGGAGCTGTTTTTT. It translates to CASSEAGVVTGELFF.

The gene calls are TRBV12-3 or TRBV12-4 and TRBJ2-1; 7 nucleotides align to TRBD2. V lost 6 bases and J lost 7; bases outside the gene matches: 3. The length of the CDR3 is 12 residues. CDR3 DNA sequence: TGTGCCAGCAGCCCTAGCGGTAATGAGCAGTTCTTC. Protein: CASSPSGNEQFF.

This clone has only one observation. The rearrangement uses TRBV3-1 (or the pseudogene TRBV3-2) and TRBJ1-2; 7 bases line up with TRBD1. CDR3 size: 15 residues. V was clipped by 1 base and J by 3 bases; unmatched bases: 5. The germline V gene has CDR1 LGHDT and CDR2 YNNKEL (reference sequence). Here the CDR3 DNA reads TGTGCCAGCAGCCAAGCCTCAGGGGGGTACTATGGCTACACCTTC. Translated, it gives CASSQASGGYYGYTF.

J is TRBJ1-1 and V is TRBV28; D is unclear. The germline V gene encodes CDR1 MDHEN and CDR2 SYDVKM. The CDR3 consists of 12 residues. Deletions cut 6 bases from V and 4 bases from J, with 9 bases between. In DNA, the CDR3 is TGTGCCAGCAGCCTGAGCCTCACTGAAGCTTTCTTT. This gives the protein CASSLSLTEAFF.

This chain connects TRBV28 to TRBJ2-3; D is possibly TRBD2 (6 bases). The CDR3 has 15 amino acids. Germline values: CDR1 MDHEN, CDR2 SYDVKM. The ends were cut back, 3 bases at V and 5 bases at J, with 15 bases in the middle. The CDR3 bases are TGTGCCAGCAGTTTGGAGGCCGGGGGTGGAGATACGCAGTATTTT. Its translation is CASSLEAGGGDTQYF.

As to this clone: One junction end disagrees with the germline gene, perhaps due to a read error. This chain connects TRBV2 to TRBJ1-4, with TRBD1 matching over 7 bases. CDR1 is SNHLY and CDR2 is FYNNEI in the germline V gene. CDR3 length equals 13 residues. The CDR3: CASSQARQGVLFF. In nucleotides, the CDR3 is TGTGCCAGCAGTCAAGCACGACAGGGCGTACTGTTTTTT.

This chain's CDR3 is CSVSATNEKLFF. The CDR3 bases are TGCAGCGTCTCTGCAACTAATGAAAAACTGTTTTTT. The chain links TRBV29-1 to TRBJ1-4; no definite D call. Germline V gene sequence: CDR1 SQVTM, CDR2 ANQGSEA. V lost 6 bases and J lost 0, with 5 bases in between. This CDR3 contains 12 residues.

CDR3 DNA: TGCGCCAGCAGTGACGGTATTAACTATGGCTACACCTTC. Translation gives CASSDGINYGYTF. The genes are TRBV10-2 and TRBJ1-2; no firm D call. The CDR3 is 13 amino acids. Germline-derived CDR1 and CDR2 are WSHSY and SAAADI. The germline V and J ends were trimmed by 3 bases and 1 base, with 6 bases remaining between them.

J is TRBJ1-1 and V is TRBV25-1; 9 nucleotides line up with TRBD1. Trimming took 7 bases from V and 5 from J; bases not matched to a gene: 8. This CDR3 comprises 14 residues. From germline, CDR1 is MGHDK and CDR2 SYGVNS. CDR3: CASKDRGQGTEAFF. CDR3 DNA: TGTGCCAGCAAGGACAGGGGTCAGGGGACTGAAGCTTTCTTT. Filled out from reference TRBV25-1 and TRBJ1-1, the complete variable domain reads EADIYQTPRYLVIGTGKKITLECSQTMGHDKMYWYQQDPGMELHLIHYSYGVNSTEKGDLSSESTVSRIRTEHFPLTLESARPSHTSQYLCASKDRGQGTEAFFGQGTRLTVV.

The rearrangement uses TRBV7-2 and TRBJ2-4; TRBD2 matches at 9 bases. The CDR3 consists of 14 residues. V shed 2 bases, J shed 8 bases, and the junction held 4 bases outside the gene matches. CDR1 and CDR2 (germline): SGHTA, FQGNSA. CDR3 in amino acids: CASSLRRGGDIQYF. CDR3 DNA sequence: TGTGCCAGCAGCTTACGGCGGGGGGGCGACATTCAGTACTTC. Full variable domain (rest looked up from reference TRBV7-2 and TRBJ2-4): GAGVSQSPSNKVTEKGKDVELRCDPISGHTALYWYRQSLGQGLEFLIYFQGNSAPDKSGLPSDRFSAERTGGSVSTLTIQRTQQEDSAVYLCASSLRRGGDIQYFGAGTRLSVL.

The chain carries TRBV12-3 or TRBV12-4 and TRBJ1-5; unclear D gene. Between the trimmed V and J ends, which lost 3 bases and 6 bases, there was a span of 3 bases. The CDR3 covers 11 residues. CDR3 region: CASSFSQPQHF. CDR3 bases: TGTGCCAGCAGTTTCAGTCAGCCCCAGCATTTT.